The rows below give T cell receptor beta chains drawn from one sample of a study of blood T cell dynamics during melanoma immunotherapy. Clones were read by immunoSEQ multiplex PCR, and TCRdb kept only the in-frame ones, dropping some. The sample carries some 4,400 clones, roughly 86% recorded once. This material consisted of blood, taken from a patient treated with checkpoint blockade. The receptor source for this set is a human donor with melanoma. CDR3s include the opening cysteine and the closing phenylalanine or tryptophan. A D gene is named only where the DNA matches it firmly. The size of a clone is reported for some rows only, either as once, few or many, or as a class for expanded clones.

abundance | j_gene | v_gene | d_gene | len | CDR3aa | CDR3nt
- | TRBJ1-1 | TRBV9 | - | 15 | CASSVGTTPSTEAFF | TGTGCCAGCAGCGTAGGAACGACCCCGAGCACTGAAGCTTTCTTT
- | TRBJ2-7 | TRBV5-4 | TRBD1 | 15 | CASSKPGQGAYEQYF | TGTGCCAGCAGCAAGCCGGGACAGGGTGCCTACGAGCAGTACTTC
- | TRBJ2-5 | TRBV19 | - | 13 | CASSKPPSETQYF | TGTGCCAGTAGTAAGCCCCCCTCCGAGACCCAGTACTTC
few | TRBJ1-2 | TRBV2 | - | 12 | CASSPTSSGYTF | TGTGCCAGCAGTCCCACCTCCAGTGGCTACACCTTC
- | TRBJ2-3 | TRBV14 | - | 17 | CAIQCEGDAWSTDTQYF | TGTGCCATTCAGTGTGAGGGGGACGCGTGGAGCACAGATACGCAGTATTTT
- | TRBJ2-1 | TRBV5-1 | - | 14 | CASSIMTGGLEQFF | TGCGCCAGCAGCATTATGACAGGAGGTCTGGAGCAGTTCTTC
- | TRBJ2-5 | TRBV7-2 | TRBD2 | 17 | CASSLVSRTSGKETQYF | TGTGCCAGCAGCTTAGTTAGTCGGACTAGCGGGAAGGAGACCCAGTACTTC
- | TRBJ1-1 | TRBV7-2 | - | 14 | CASSTSIIRTEAFF | TGTGCCAGCAGCACCAGTATAATAAGGACTGAAGCTTTCTTT
- | TRBJ2-2 | TRBV2 | - | 13 | CASTTRVAGELFF | TGTGCCAGCACTACAAGGGTAGCCGGGGAGCTGTTTTTT
few | TRBJ2-7 | TRBV28 | - | 15 | CASSPGWVSSYEQYF | TGTGCCAGCAGCCCCGGGTGGGTTAGCTCCTACGAGCAGTACTTC
- | TRBJ2-3 | TRBV6-5 | TRBD2 | 15 | CASSPGLAGRGTQYF | TGTGCCAGCAGTCCCGGACTAGCGGGCCGAGGTACGCAGTATTTT
- | TRBJ2-1 | TRBV10-1 | - | 13 | CASSFSRVNEQFF | TGCGCCAGCAGTTTTTCTAGGGTGAATGAGCAGTTCTTC
once | TRBJ2-7 | TRBV29-1 | TRBD1 | 12 | CSVGGQGYEQYF | TGCAGCGTTGGGGGACAGGGGTACGAGCAGTACTTC
- | TRBJ2-7 | TRBV7-7 | - | 14 | CASSPTTASYEQYF | TGTGCTAGCAGCCCAACGACAGCCTCCTACGAGCAGTACTTC
- | TRBJ1-1 | TRBV19 | - | 13 | CASSIGRDTEAFF | TGTGCCAGTAGTATAGGACGGGACACTGAAGCTTTCTTT
- | TRBJ2-7 | TRBV29-1 | - | 12 | CSVVGGGGEQYF | TGCAGCGTTGTTGGCGGGGGCGGCGAGCAGTACTTC
- | TRBJ1-3 | TRBV19 | - | 13 | CASGETSGNTIYF | TGTGCCAGTGGGGAGACCTCTGGAAACACCATATATTTT
- | TRBJ1-1 | TRBV25-1 | - | 14 | CASTPTGLNTEAFF | TGTGCCAGCACCCCAACAGGGCTGAACACTGAAGCTTTCTTT
once | TRBJ1-2 | TRBV7-9 | - | 15 | CASSIGGRRDYGYTF | TGTGCCAGCAGCATCGGGGGGCGGCGGGATTATGGCTACACCTTC
- | TRBJ2-3 | TRBV5-1 | TRBD2 | 16 | CASKQGLAGETDTQYF | TGCGCCAGCAAACAGGGACTAGCGGGAGAGACAGATACGCAGTATTTT
- | TRBJ1-4 | TRBV2 | TRBD1 | 13 | CATHRGSNEKLFF | TGTGCCACCCACAGGGGGTCTAATGAAAAACTGTTTTTT
- | TRBJ2-5 | TRBV19 | - | 13 | CASSIPRQETQYF | TGTGCCAGTAGTATTCCCAGGCAAGAGACCCAGTACTTC
- | TRBJ1-1 | TRBV15 | - | 13 | CATSKTANTEAFF | TGTGCCACCAGCAAGACAGCGAACACTGAAGCTTTCTTT
- | TRBJ1-1 | TRBV6-5 | - | 16 | CASSYSTGRTVTEAFF | TGTGCCAGCAGTTACTCGACGGGCCGAACTGTCACTGAAGCTTTCTTT
- | TRBJ2-3 | TRBV4-1 | - | 11 | CASAPSDTQYF | TGCGCCAGCGCACCCTCAGATACGCAGTATTTT
- | TRBJ1-4 | TRBV2 | - | 14 | CASSVNSLNEKLFF | TGTGCCAGCAGTGTAAACAGTCTTAATGAAAAACTGTTTTTT